This TCR beta chain stems from a study of early T cells in non-severe SARS-CoV-2 infection. The overall study: Sequenced material consisted of bulk RNA (from unsorted whole blood), and chains were unpaired.

The table lists this clonotype with many counts. Its antigen remains unknown. Whole-study findings and limits: Sequences matched to VDJdb favored anti-spike CD8 responses, while private and CD4 specificities were missed.

Individual cDNA molecules received unique molecular identifiers during library preparation. TCRdb redid the calling of the 5' RACE reads with MiXCR, one entry per CDR3 protein. Among tens of thousands of distinct CDR3 sequences, around 7.5% were seen once, and the ten largest hold 8.5% to 10%. This CDR3 contains 15 residues. The germline gives CDR1 SGHTA, CDR2 FQGTGA. Germline trimming cut 3 bases from V and 1 base from J; bases unmatched to any gene: 3. The sequenced sample consisted of whole blood. V usage is TRBV7-3 and J usage is TRBJ2-5, with 9 positions matching TRBD2. The receptor was derived from an adult who was a healthcare worker with PCR-confirmed SARS-CoV-2 infection or an uninfected control (not recorded which). This chain's CDR3 is CASSLAGGSQETQYF. DNA of the CDR3: TGTGCCAGCAGCTTGGCGGGGGGGAGCCAAGAGACCCAGTACTTC.